This T cell receptor beta chain originates from a study of spatial heterogeneity in lung cancer (dated by TCRdb to the late 2010s). Context from the whole study: Beta-chain transcripts were consistently detected in greater numbers than alpha-chain transcripts, which likely reflects a higher abundance of beta-chain transcripts. In the raw uncorrected reads, each unique combination of TCR and UMI appeared more than ten times on average. The study quantitatively compared TCR alpha and beta repertoires across multiple tumor regions, matched nontumor lung and blood in non-small cell lung cancer. Nonsynonymous mutation counts, determined by whole-exome sequencing of tumor tissue, were related to TCR repertoire features. Both alpha and beta chains were TCR-sequenced in samples taken at surgery, namely 220 tumor regions, fewer than 80 matched nontumor lung samples and 56 PBMC samples.

The library relied on 5' RACE. Data came from a NextSeq 500. To allow correction of PCR and sequencing errors, the TCR library protocol tagged every TCR cDNA molecule with a unique molecular identifier. Processing in the source paper ran as follows. Decombinator tools were used for TCR identification, UMI-based error correction and CDR3 extraction. Expanded TCRs were defined as those above a frequency of 2 per 1,000, corresponding to the top 1% of the tumor frequency distribution. Renyi diversity was calculated using the R vegan package after each repertoire was subsampled 100 times to 5,000 TCRs. CDR3 similarity networks were built from amino acid triplet string-kernel similarity, with CDR3s being connected when pairwise similarity was above 0.82. Clones were called with MiXCR by TCRdb after fastp trimmed the public reads at Q25, and only in-frame beta chains were retained. Each CDR3 protein appears once, grouped with its most common genes and DNA. These V and J calls originate from TCRdb's pipeline instead of the authors' own analysis. For this sample there are about 82,000 distinct CDR3 sequences; around an eighth appear just once. The ten biggest clones cover roughly 4.5% of the sample.

Study-wide findings and limitations: Confirming at a functional level the hypothesis that regional TCRs recognize regional mutations was considered to require additional single-cell paired TCR alpha and beta sequencing. Ubiquitous expanded tumor TCRs showed up in blood more often at tumor resection than at routine follow-up.

In this sample, this clonotype turned up a few times. Its antigen has not been determined. Base qualities are missing; no much larger clone stands one base away. From the cysteine up to the phenylalanine, the CDR3 has a length of 13 residues. The only DNA kept is the CDR3, 39 bases in frame from the first base. V has 5 bases trimmed and J has 5 bases trimmed; junction bases matching no gene number 7. As encoded in the germline V gene (reference sequence), CDR1 is GTSNPN while CDR2 is SVGIG. The sample's time point, from its label and the paper: sample taken at primary tumor resection. Without any cell sorting, TCR sequencing was performed on whole RNA extracted either from tumor and nontumor lung tissue or from cryopreserved PBMC samples. Samples were obtained from 72 patients with early-stage, untreated non-small cell lung cancer from the lung TRACERx cohort. Patients were selected for TCR sequencing only if sufficient RNA was available from at least two tumor regions.

Source: PBMCs, taken at surgery. The receptor chain draws on TRBV30 and TRBJ2-7, and 9 bases in between align with TRBD1. This TCR came from a male donor with early-stage non-small cell lung cancer. The CDR3 amino acid sequence is: CAWDRGTGNEQYF. The DNA sequence is as follows: TGTGCCTGGGACAGGGGGACTGGAAACGAGCAGTACTTC.